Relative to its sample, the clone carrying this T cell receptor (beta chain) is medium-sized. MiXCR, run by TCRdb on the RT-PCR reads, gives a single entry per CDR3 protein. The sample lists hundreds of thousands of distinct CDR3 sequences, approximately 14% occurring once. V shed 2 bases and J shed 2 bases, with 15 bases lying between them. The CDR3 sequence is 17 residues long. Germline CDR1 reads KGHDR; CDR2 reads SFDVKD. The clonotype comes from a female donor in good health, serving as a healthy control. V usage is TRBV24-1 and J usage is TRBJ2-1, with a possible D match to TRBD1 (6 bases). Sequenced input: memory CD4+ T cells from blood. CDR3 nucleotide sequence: TGTGCCACCAGTGATTCATTGGCACAGGGAGCCTACAATGAGCAGTTCTTC. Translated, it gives CATSDSLAQGAYNEQFF.